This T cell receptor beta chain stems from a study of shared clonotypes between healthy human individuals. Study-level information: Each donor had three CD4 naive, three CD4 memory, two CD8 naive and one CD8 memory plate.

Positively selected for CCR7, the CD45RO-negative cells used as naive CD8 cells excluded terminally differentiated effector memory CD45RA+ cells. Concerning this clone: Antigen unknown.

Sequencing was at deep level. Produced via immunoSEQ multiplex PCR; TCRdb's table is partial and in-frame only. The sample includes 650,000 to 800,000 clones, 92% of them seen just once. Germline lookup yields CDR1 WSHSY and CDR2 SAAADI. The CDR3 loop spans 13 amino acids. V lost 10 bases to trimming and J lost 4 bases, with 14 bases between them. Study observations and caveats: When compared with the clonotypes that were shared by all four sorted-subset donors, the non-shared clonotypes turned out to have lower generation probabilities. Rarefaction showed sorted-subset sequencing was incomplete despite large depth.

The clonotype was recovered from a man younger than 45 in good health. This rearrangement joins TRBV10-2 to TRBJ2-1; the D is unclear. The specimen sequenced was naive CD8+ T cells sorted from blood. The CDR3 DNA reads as TGCGCCACACAACCCGATCCATACAATGAGCAGTTCTTC. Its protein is CATQPDPYNEQFF.